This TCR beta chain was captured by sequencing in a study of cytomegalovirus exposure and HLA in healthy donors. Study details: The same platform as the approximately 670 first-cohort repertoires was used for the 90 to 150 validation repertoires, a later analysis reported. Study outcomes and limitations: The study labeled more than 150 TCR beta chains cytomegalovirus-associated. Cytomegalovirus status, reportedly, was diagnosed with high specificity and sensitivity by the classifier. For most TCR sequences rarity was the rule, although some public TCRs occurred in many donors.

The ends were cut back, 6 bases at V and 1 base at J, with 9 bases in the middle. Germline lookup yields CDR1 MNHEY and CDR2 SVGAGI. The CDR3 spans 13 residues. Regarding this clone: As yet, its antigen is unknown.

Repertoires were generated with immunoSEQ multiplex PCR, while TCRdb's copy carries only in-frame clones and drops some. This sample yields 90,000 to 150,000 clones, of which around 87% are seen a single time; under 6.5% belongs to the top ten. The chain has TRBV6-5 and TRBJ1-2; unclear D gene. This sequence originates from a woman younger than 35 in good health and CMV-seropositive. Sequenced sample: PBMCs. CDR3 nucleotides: TGTGCCAGCAGCCCCGAGGGTAACTATGGCTACACCTTC. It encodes CASSPEGNYGYTF.